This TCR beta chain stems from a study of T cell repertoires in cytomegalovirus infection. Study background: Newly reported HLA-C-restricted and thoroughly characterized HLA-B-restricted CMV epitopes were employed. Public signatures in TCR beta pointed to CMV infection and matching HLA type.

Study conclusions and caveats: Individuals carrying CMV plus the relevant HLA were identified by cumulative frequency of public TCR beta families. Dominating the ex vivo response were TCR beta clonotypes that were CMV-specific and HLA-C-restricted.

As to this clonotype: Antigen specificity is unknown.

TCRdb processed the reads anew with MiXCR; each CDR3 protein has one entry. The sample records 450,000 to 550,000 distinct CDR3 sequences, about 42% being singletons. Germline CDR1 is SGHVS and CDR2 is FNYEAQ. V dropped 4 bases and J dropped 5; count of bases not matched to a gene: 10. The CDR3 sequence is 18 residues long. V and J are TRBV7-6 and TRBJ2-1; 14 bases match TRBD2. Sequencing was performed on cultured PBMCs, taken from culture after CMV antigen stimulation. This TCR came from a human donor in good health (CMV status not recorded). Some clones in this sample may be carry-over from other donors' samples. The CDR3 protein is CASSSPRLAGGLNNEQFF. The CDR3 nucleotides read TGTGCCAGCAGCTCACCTCGACTAGCGGGGGGGCTGAACAATGAGCAGTTCTTC.